This T cell receptor (beta chain) appears in the sequencing data of a study of cytomegalovirus exposure and HLA in healthy donors. General observations from the study: The study recorded 150 to 200 TCR beta chains that were cytomegalovirus-associated. Reportedly, HLA-A and HLA-B alleles of most subjects were accurately predicted from TCR beta. A later analysis reported that several of the most significant clusters appeared to be linked to common viral pathogens, among them Epstein-Barr virus.

The CDR3 is 14 residues long. Looked up from germline, CDR1 is SNHLY and CDR2 is FYNNEI. Trimming left V 7 bases short and J 1 base short, with 11 bases between. 60 Vbeta and 13 Jbeta primers were used in PCR. Method: immunoSEQ multiplex PCR; TCRdb's copy keeps in-frame clones and lacks some. Among just over 200,000 clones listed, approximately 78% were seen once. These donors, healthy bone marrow donors, were studied. Details on this clone: Its antigen is unidentified.

The rearrangement uses TRBV2 and TRBJ1-5; the D gene is possibly TRBD1 (6 bases). The clonotype comes from a woman aged 35 to 49 in good health and CMV-seronegative. The sequencing sample was made of PBMCs. CDR3 sequence (DNA): TGTGCCAGCATCCCAGGGGACAGCAATCAGCCCCAGCATTTT. The encoded protein is CASIPGDSNQPQHF.